This T cell receptor beta chain is drawn from a study of T-cell memory formation after mild COVID-19. About the study: Among the donors, TCR clusters were largely specific to each donor.

Between the trimmed V and J ends, which lost 0 bases and 0 bases, there was a span of 13 bases. In germline, CDR1 is SGHRS, CDR2 YFSETQ. The CDR3 has 17 amino acids. Findings and limits, study-wide: Cross-reactive memory apparently joined, as some responding clones appeared in pre-infection memory.

In its sample, this clonotype is medium-sized. Antigen: not known. Constant-segment primers and 5'RACE yielded cDNA libraries for TCR alpha and TCR beta, each carrying sample barcodes and UMIs. TCRdb itself ran the 5' RACE reads through MiXCR, one entry per CDR3 protein. The repertoire holds tens of thousands of distinct CDR3 sequences, with about 21% as singletons. The sequenced sample was PBMCs or a T cell subset sorted from them (not recorded which). The rearrangement uses TRBV5-1 and TRBJ2-1; no clear D gene. The source of this sequence is an adult who had mild COVID-19 (a few samples of this study predate the infection). Cell type and time point are not known. The CDR3 DNA follows: TGCGCCAGCAGCTTGGCGCCGAAAGCTTACTCCTACAATGAGCAGTTCTTC. Its protein product is CASSLAPKAYSYNEQFF.